One sample yielded the 23 T cell receptor beta chains listed below, sequenced in a study of blood T cell repertoires in COVID-19. TCRdb's copy holds only in-frame clones and misses some; the assay was immunoSEQ multiplex PCR. Of about 250,000 clones listed, roughly 82% are singletons. Source material: peripheral blood. These receptors came from a woman of 80 years or more with active or convalescent COVID-19.

The V call is TRBV18, the J call TRBJ1-5; D is ambiguous. Looked up from germline, CDR1 is KGHSH and CDR2 is LQKENI. Trimming took off 3 bases at V and 9 bases at J, with 15 bases between the two ends. The CDR3 length is 14 residues. The CDR3: CASSPDFGGRPQHF. The CDR3, as DNA: TGTGCCAGCTCACCCGATTTCGGCGGCAGGCCCCAGCATTTT.

The rearrangement links TRBV6-5 to TRBJ2-1; TRBD2 aligns across 7 bases. Trimming took 5 bases from V and 7 from J; bases not matched to a gene: 11. Germline CDR1 reads MNHEY; CDR2 reads SVGAGI. This CDR3 is built from 15 residues. The CDR3 DNA follows: TGTGCCAGCAGTCGGGCGGGAGAAGGGTTGAATGAGCAGTTCTTC. This gives the protein CASSRAGEGLNEQFF.

The chain uses TRBV27 and TRBJ1-6, with a possible D match to TRBD1 (5 bases). V lost 4 bases, J lost 8 bases, and 15 bases lay in between. CDR1 is MNHEY and CDR2 is SMNVEV in the germline V gene (reference sequence). This CDR3 has 15 amino acids. The CDR3 loop reads CASSSLTGRDSPLHF. The DNA of the CDR3 is TGTGCCAGCAGTTCCCTAACAGGCCGGGATTCACCCCTCCACTTT.

The chain couples TRBV6-1 to TRBJ2-7, with 8 bases identical to TRBD2. CDR3 length: 14 residues. V shed 2 bases and J 2 bases; nucleotides not matched to a gene: 2. CDR1 MNHNS and CDR2 SASEGT come from the germline V gene. Here the CDR3 DNA reads TGTGCCAGCAGTGAAACTAGCGGTCCCTACGAGCAGTACTTC. Residues: CASSETSGPYEQYF.

This chain uses TRBV7-2 with TRBJ1-5, with no clear D. Trimming removed 5 bases from V and 0 bases from J, with 17 bases in between. Per the germline V gene, CDR1 is SGHTA and CDR2 is FQGNSA. This CDR3 has 17 amino acids. The CDR3 coding sequence is TGTGCCAGCAGCCGGTTCGGGAGCCCATATAGCAATCAGCCCCAGCATTTT. Its translation: CASSRFGSPYSNQPQHF.

This chain joins TRBV5-1 and TRBJ1-6; D gene unclear. CDR3 length: 15 amino acids. The germline gives CDR1 SGHRS, CDR2 YFSETQ. Trimming removed 2 bases from V and 2 bases from J, with 8 bases in between. This CDR3 reads CASSFDNPYNSPLHF. DNA for the CDR3: TGCGCCAGCAGCTTTGACAACCCCTATAATTCACCCCTCCACTTT.

The gene calls are TRBV12-3 or TRBV12-4 and TRBJ2-4; TRBD2 aligns across 8 bases. J was trimmed by 8 bases and V by 6 bases; bases with no gene match: 6. CDR3 length equals 13 residues. The CDR3 sequence: CASRSGGPYIQYF. CDR3 DNA sequence: TGTGCCAGCAGATCGGGGGGGCCTTACATTCAGTACTTC.

This clone was detected only once. This sequence joins TRBV6-7 and TRBJ1-2; D gene unclear. TRBV6-7 is an ORF for which the function is uncertain. V dropped 3 bases and J dropped 2 bases, with 28 bases sitting between them. The CDR3 runs 20 residues. CDR3 bases: TGTGCCAGCAGTTATGCCGATTCCAAGGAGAGGTTTAATACAAACTATGGCTACACCTTC. Translating it yields CASSYADSKERFNTNYGYTF.

The V call is TRBV27, the J call TRBJ2-3, with 7 bases matching TRBD2. This CDR3 is built from 17 residues. Per the germline V gene, CDR1 is MNHEY and CDR2 is SMNVEV (reference sequence). After removal of 7 bases from V and 3 bases from J, the junction contained 16 bases not matched to a gene. In DNA form, the CDR3 reads TGTGCCAGCAAATGGCGAGAGCGGGGTGAGACAACAGATACGCAGTATTTT. Translated: CASKWRERGETTDTQYF.

With regard to this clone: The same CDR3 is also encoded by other DNA sequences in this sample. The chain employs TRBV28 and TRBJ1-5; no definite D call. The germline V and J ends were trimmed by 1 base and 2 bases, with 6 bases remaining between them. This CDR3 spans 14 amino acids. Germline V CDR1 and CDR2: MDHEN, SYDVKM. CDR3 sequence (DNA): TGTGCCAGCAGTTTATCCCAGGGCAATCAGCCCCAGCATTTT. Protein: CASSLSQGNQPQHF.

This sequence joins TRBV5-1 and TRBJ1-1; tentatively, D is TRBD1 (5 bases). CDR1 and CDR2 from the germline V gene are SGHRS and YFSETQ. Trimming pared 7 bases from V and 4 bases from J, leaving 17 bases between. This CDR3 has 14 amino acids. CDR3 coding DNA: TGCGCCAGCCATGGCTTGGGACTTCGCACTGAAGCTTTCTTT. Its translation: CASHGLGLRTEAFF.

V is TRBV27 and J is TRBJ1-2; D is possibly TRBD1 (6 bases). This CDR3 spans 16 amino acids. V dropped 2 bases and J dropped 0 bases, with 13 bases sitting between them. The germline V gene has CDR1 MNHEY and CDR2 SMNVEV (reference sequence). The CDR3 loop is CASSLRSGQTNYGYTF. For the CDR3, the DNA is TGTGCCAGCAGTTTAAGAAGCGGACAGACTAACTATGGCTACACCTTC.

The J gene is TRBJ1-1, the V gene TRBV28, with TRBD1 as a possible D gene (6 bases). Germline V gives CDR1 MDHEN, CDR2 SYDVKM. This CDR3 region has 13 residues. Trimming pared 4 bases from V and 4 bases from J, leaving 10 bases between. This CDR3 is CASSSPGVTEAFF. In DNA, the CDR3 is TGTGCCAGCAGTTCTCCAGGGGTCACTGAAGCTTTCTTT.

The chain uses TRBV2 and TRBJ2-5, with a possible D match to TRBD1 (5 bases). Germline values: CDR1 SNHLY, CDR2 FYNNEI. The CDR3 is made up of 15 amino acids. The V end lost 6 bases, the J end lost 5 bases, and 19 bases lay between the germline ends. The CDR3 DNA is TGTGCCAGCAGCTCTAGACAGTCAGATGGGGAGACCCAGTACTTC. It specifies CASSSRQSDGETQYF.

This chain links TRBV11-2 with TRBJ2-7, with a possible D match to TRBD1 (6 bases). Germline V lookup: CDR1 SGHAT, CDR2 FQNNGV. With 0 bases removed from V and 5 bases from J, the gap between germline ends came to 17 bases. The CDR3 contains 16 residues. The CDR3 DNA reads TGTGCCAGCAGCTTAGATAGGATTGTGGGGGCCCACGAGCAGTACTTC. Translation: CASSLDRIVGAHEQYF.

The rearrangement uses TRBV3-1 (or the pseudogene TRBV3-2) and TRBJ2-1; D perhaps matches TRBD2 (6 bases). The germline V gene encodes CDR1 LGHDT and CDR2 YNNKEL (reference sequence). The CDR3 extends over 16 amino acids. V was shortened by 2 bases and J by 6 bases, with 17 bases between the two germline ends. The CDR3: CASSQLMRGTANEQFF. The DNA for the CDR3 is TGTGCCAGCAGCCAATTAATGCGCGGGACGGCCAATGAGCAGTTCTTC.

This sequence joins TRBV3-1 (or the pseudogene TRBV3-2) and TRBJ2-1; 8 positions agree with TRBD2. Germline CDR1 and CDR2: LGHDT and YNNKEL (reference sequence). The CDR3 is 17 amino acids. The ends lost 0 bases at V and 0 bases at J; junction bases unmatched: 4. The CDR3 reads CASSQDLSGGSYNEQFF. CDR3 in DNA: TGTGCCAGCAGCCAAGATCTGAGCGGGGGCTCCTACAATGAGCAGTTCTTC.

The rearrangement links TRBV7-8 to TRBJ1-3; 9 bases are a match to TRBD1. V dropped 6 bases and J dropped 3; count of bases not matched to a gene: 9. CDR3 length: 16 residues. In germline, CDR1 is SGHVS, CDR2 FQNEAQ. The DNA of the CDR3 is TGTGCCAGCAGGTTACAGGGGGCTGGTGTTGGAAACACCATATATTTT. It is translated as CASRLQGAGVGNTIYF.

This rearrangement joins TRBV19 to TRBJ2-2, with unresolved D. Trimming removed 2 bases from V and 5 bases from J, with 6 bases in between. Germline lookup yields CDR1 LNHDA and CDR2 SQIVND (reference sequence). CDR3 length: 13 residues. The chain's CDR3 is CASSIIGTGELFF. The CDR3 DNA sequence: TGTGCCAGTAGTATAATCGGGACCGGGGAGCTGTTTTTT. The variable domain in full, completed from reference TRBV19 and TRBJ2-2, reads DGGITQSPKYLFRKEGQNVTLSCEQNLNHDAMYWYRQDPGQGLRLIYYSQIVNDFQKGDIAEGYSVSREKKESFPLTVTSAQKNPTAFYLCASSIIGTGELFFGEGSRLTVL.

The chain uses TRBV6-1 and TRBJ2-7; 7 positions agree with TRBD1. Looked up from germline, CDR1 is MNHNS and CDR2 is SASEGT. The junction had 20 bases not matched to a gene; V was cut back by 0 bases and J by 3 bases. This CDR3 spans 20 amino acids. The CDR3 region is CASSEAHPTGSHSSDYEQYF. CDR3 DNA: TGTGCCAGCAGTGAAGCTCACCCGACAGGGTCGCATTCTTCGGACTACGAGCAGTACTTC.

The chain uses TRBV4-2 and TRBJ2-7; D unclear. Per germline, CDR1 LGHNA and CDR2 YNFKEQ. The CDR3 loop spans 15 amino acids. Trimming took off 0 bases at V and 1 base at J, with 10 bases between the two ends. The CDR3 loop reads CASSQDVFQSYEQYF. CDR3 bases: TGTGCCAGCAGCCAAGATGTCTTCCAGTCCTACGAGCAGTACTTC.

The chain carries TRBV29-1 and TRBJ2-6, with 10 bases lining up with TRBD1. The CDR3 runs to 15 residues. With V trimmed by 3 bases and J by 2 bases, 1 base remained unmatched. CDR1 is SQVTM, CDR2 ANQGSEA, per germline. The CDR3 reads CSVEGQGPGANVLTF. Written as DNA, the CDR3 is TGCAGCGTTGAGGGACAGGGGCCTGGGGCCAACGTCCTGACTTTC. The variable domain in full, completed from reference TRBV29-1 and TRBJ2-6, reads SAVISQKPSRDICQRGTSLTIQCQVDSQVTMMFWYRQQPGQSLTLIATANQGSEATYESGFVIDKFPISRPNLTFSTLTVSNMSPEDSSIYLCSVEGQGPGANVLTFGAGSRLTVL.

This clone was recorded once. The chain carries TRBV6-2 or TRBV6-3 and TRBJ1-3, with a tentative D call TRBD1 (5 bases). Germline values: CDR1 MNHEY, CDR2 SVGEGT. V lost 6 bases to trimming and J lost 3 bases, with 18 bases between them. The CDR3 contains 16 residues. In DNA form, the CDR3 reads TGTGCCAGCAGCTATGGGGCCTCCGGGCATGGAAACACCATATATTTT. This codes for CASSYGASGHGNTIYF.